The 27 T cell receptor beta chains below were found in one sample sequenced in a study of cytomegalovirus exposure and HLA in healthy donors. PCR amplification relied on 60 Vbeta primers (plus 13 Jbeta primers). The protocol was immunoSEQ multiplex PCR, while the TCRdb copy is restricted to in-frame clones and leaves out a portion. The top ten hold around 4% of the sample, which has around 100,000 clones, just under 80% seen once. The material sequenced was PBMCs. All receptors derive from a male donor in good health and CMV-seropositive.

This chain uses TRBV6-5 with TRBJ2-1; 12 bases match TRBD2. The CDR3 totals 16 residues. Trimming removed 0 bases from V and 7 bases from J; junction bases left unmatched: 4. Germline V gene lookup returns CDR1 MNHEY and CDR2 SVGAGI. Here the CDR3 reads CASSYSTSGSSNEQFF. The CDR3 DNA sequence: TGTGCCAGCAGTTACTCGACTAGCGGGAGTTCTAATGAGCAGTTCTTC.

This clone was recorded once. V is TRBV28 and J is TRBJ1-5, with no clear D. The CDR3 is 12 amino acids. Between the trimmed V and J ends, which lost 2 bases and 6 bases, there was a span of 5 bases. Germline CDR1 MDHEN, CDR2 SYDVKM. The CDR3 region is CASSLGSQPQHF. In DNA form, the CDR3 reads TGTGCCAGCAGTTTAGGGAGTCAGCCCCAGCATTTT.

This chain joins TRBV11-3 and TRBJ2-1; a weak D match, TRBD2 (6 bases). V lost 3 bases and J 7 bases, leaving 25 bases between the germline ends. The CDR3 has 18 amino acids. The germline V gene encodes CDR1 SGHNT and CDR2 YENEEA. The CDR3 nucleotides are TGTGCCAGCAGCTTTTCCATAATCGGGACGGGAGCGTTGAATGAGCAGTTCTTC. Its translation is CASSFSIIGTGALNEQFF.

This chain uses TRBV19 with TRBJ2-1; no clear D gene. The CDR3 has 11 residues. Germline-derived CDR1 and CDR2 are LNHDA and SQIVND (reference sequence). The V and J ends lost 6 bases and 10 bases respectively, with 10 bases between them. The CDR3 loop is CASSINQEQFF. The CDR3 bases are TGTGCCAGTAGCATCAACCAGGAGCAGTTCTTC.

The V call is TRBV10-1, the J call TRBJ1-5; D ambiguous. CDR3 length equals 12 residues. Germline V CDR1 and CDR2: WNHNN, SYGVQD (reference sequence). Trimming removed 6 bases at V and 5 bases at J, with 8 bases between. The CDR3 protein is CASSTDDQPQHF. The CDR3 DNA follows: TGCGCCAGCAGCACAGACGATCAGCCCCAGCATTTT.

The chain carries TRBV18 and TRBJ1-3, with 10 bases identical to TRBD1. J lost 0 bases, V lost 4 bases, and 15 bases had no gene match. There are 20 residues in the CDR3. Germline V gene lookup returns CDR1 KGHSH and CDR2 LQKENI. The CDR3 DNA is TGTGCCAGCTCACAACTTCAGGGGGACAGGGGACTCGGCTCTGGAAACACCATATATTTT. This translates into CASSQLQGDRGLGSGNTIYF.

The chain is built from TRBV5-6 and TRBJ2-6; D remains unclear. The CDR3 consists of 15 residues. V lost 3 bases to trimming and J lost 1 base, with 8 bases between them. The V gene's germline CDR1 is SGHDT and CDR2 YYEEEE. The CDR3 is CASSYPGSGANVLTF. CDR3 coding DNA: TGTGCCAGCAGCTACCCAGGTTCTGGGGCCAACGTCCTGACTTTC.

As to this clone: Because the CDR3 is missing its conserved closing phenylalanine or tryptophan, this is likely a read error. The rearrangement uses TRBV5-8 and TRBJ2-3; 13 bases line up with TRBD2. The CDR3 covers 17 residues. Germline trimming cut 0 bases from V and 4 bases from J; bases unmatched to any gene: 5. The germline CDR1 and CDR2 sequences are SGHTS and YDEGEE. The CDR3 protein is CASSLGGLAGSPDTQYL. CDR3 nucleotide sequence: TGTGCCAGCAGCTTGGGGGGACTAGCGGGAAGCCCAGATACGCAGTATTTG.

The rearrangement links TRBV2 to TRBJ2-2; 11 bases are shared with TRBD2. Germline trimming cut 7 bases from V and 7 bases from J; bases unmatched to any gene: 11. The CDR3 sequence is 16 residues long. Germline assignment: CDR1 SNHLY and CDR2 FYNNEI. The CDR3 DNA reads TGTGCCAGCAATCCAGCTAGCGGGGGGAGGATCGGGGAGCTGTTTTTT. Translation gives CASNPASGGRIGELFF. The variable domain in full, completed from reference TRBV2 and TRBJ2-2, reads EPEVTQTPSHQVTQMGQEVILRCVPISNHLYFYWYRQILGQKVEFLVSFYNNEISEKSEIFDDQFSVERPDGSNFTLKIRSTKLEDSAMYFCASNPASGGRIGELFFGEGSRLTVL.

This clone was seen just once. The genes are TRBV7-9 and TRBJ2-5; D remains ambiguous. The CDR3 has 12 amino acids. Germline V CDR1 and CDR2: SEHNR, FQNEAQ (reference sequence). Trimming left V 1 base short and J 5 bases short, with 5 bases between. In nucleotides, the CDR3 is TGTGCCAGCAGCTTAGTGGGCGAGACCCAGTACTTC. This translates into CASSLVGETQYF.

V is TRBV28 and J is TRBJ1-4, with 7 bases matching TRBD1. V shed 1 base and J 7 bases; nucleotides not matched to a gene: 6. Germline CDR1 and CDR2: MDHEN and SYDVKM. The CDR3 extends over 15 amino acids. CDR3 residues: CASSLSTGWGEKLFF. CDR3 DNA: TGTGCCAGCAGTTTATCGACAGGGTGGGGTGAAAAACTGTTTTTT.

The table lists this clone with a few counts. The chain links TRBV5-1 to TRBJ2-6, with 8 bases fitting TRBD1. The germline gives CDR1 SGHRS, CDR2 YFSETQ. V was clipped by 5 bases and J by 2 bases; unmatched bases: 6. The CDR3 is made up of 16 amino acids. CDR3 in DNA: TGCGCCAGCAGTCCATCGACAGGGGCTGGGGCCAACGTCCTGACTTTC. Translating gives CASSPSTGAGANVLTF.

This clone was counted a single time. This chain links TRBV2 with TRBJ1-2; D call uncertain. Trimming removed 6 bases at V and 5 bases at J, with 13 bases between. CDR1 and CDR2 from the germline V gene are SNHLY and FYNNEI. The length of the CDR3 is 13 residues. The CDR3 is CASRDAGGYGYTF. The DNA of the CDR3 is TGTGCCAGCAGAGACGCAGGAGGATATGGCTACACCTTC. The full variable domain, in which reference TRBV2 and TRBJ1-2 provide the parts outside the CDR3, is EPEVTQTPSHQVTQMGQEVILRCVPISNHLYFYWYRQILGQKVEFLVSFYNNEISEKSEIFDDQFSVERPDGSNFTLKIRSTKLEDSAMYFCASRDAGGYGYTFGSGTRLTVV.

This clone was counted a single time. The chain joins TRBV19 to TRBJ1-5, with a tentative D call TRBD1 (6 bases). From germline, CDR1 is LNHDA and CDR2 SQIVND (reference sequence). The CDR3 has 13 residues. Trimming removed 3 bases at V and 6 bases at J, with 9 bases between. The CDR3 is CASSMGASQPQHF. CDR3 sequence (DNA): TGTGCCAGTAGTATGGGGGCTAGTCAGCCCCAGCATTTT. The full variable domain, its missing parts supplied by reference TRBV19 and TRBJ1-5, is DGGITQSPKYLFRKEGQNVTLSCEQNLNHDAMYWYRQDPGQGLRLIYYSQIVNDFQKGDIAEGYSVSREKKESFPLTVTSAQKNPTAFYLCASSMGASQPQHFGDGTRLSIL.

In this sample, this clone turned up a few times. This rearrangement joins TRBV7-6 to TRBJ2-7, with TRBD2 as a possible D gene (6 bases). CDR1 is SGHVS and CDR2 is FNYEAQ in the germline V gene. CDR3 size: 12 residues. The ends were cut back, 4 bases at V and 6 bases at J, with 10 bases in the middle. In nucleotides, the CDR3 is TGTGCCAGCAGCTCCGAGGAGGGCGAGCAGTACTTC. It yields the protein CASSSEEGEQYF.

The chain couples TRBV30 to TRBJ2-1; D unresolved. V lost 2 bases, J lost 4 bases, and 12 bases lay in between. The CDR3 covers 14 residues. Germline V gene lookup returns CDR1 GTSNPN and CDR2 SVGIG (reference sequence). The CDR3 protein is CAWSPGPPYNEQFF. The CDR3 DNA follows: TGTGCCTGGAGTCCAGGTCCCCCGTACAATGAGCAGTTCTTC. The whole variable domain, remainder taken from reference TRBV30 and TRBJ2-1, is SQTIHQWPATLVQPVGSPLSLECTVEGTSNPNLYWYRQAAGRGLQLLFYSVGIGQISSEVPQNLSASRPQDRQFILSSKKLLLSDSGFYLCAWSPGPPYNEQFFGPGTRLTVL.

The chain couples TRBV11-1 to TRBJ1-2, with 9 nucleotides matching TRBD1. V was clipped by 6 bases and J by 7 bases; unmatched bases: 6. Looked up from germline, CDR1 is SGHAT and CDR2 is FQDESV (reference sequence). The CDR3 runs 13 residues. Here the CDR3 reads CASSPGTGSGYTF. CDR3 coding DNA: TGTGCCAGCAGTCCCGGGACAGGGAGTGGCTACACCTTC.

J is TRBJ2-1 and V is TRBV4-2; D may be TRBD1 (6 bases). Per the germline V gene, CDR1 is LGHNA and CDR2 is YNFKEQ. V lost 3 bases to trimming and J lost 9 bases, with 12 bases between them. The CDR3 consists of 13 residues. DNA of the CDR3: TGTGCCAGCAGCCAGGCCAGGGGTTTTGAGCAGTTCTTC. Residues: CASSQARGFEQFF.

The table lists this clone with a few counts. CDR3 DNA sequence: TGTGCCAGCTCTACGTCGGGGGGCCTTTATGATGAGCAGTTCTTC. Encoded protein: CASSTSGGLYDEQFF. The chain recombines TRBV27 with TRBJ2-1; D is perhaps TRBD2 (7 bases). CDR3 length: 15 residues. V shed 8 bases and J shed 8 bases, with 22 bases lying between them. Per the germline V gene, CDR1 is MNHEY and CDR2 is SMNVEV (reference sequence).

The chain recombines TRBV5-1 with TRBJ2-5; 9 positions match TRBD1. Germline loops: CDR1 SGHRS, CDR2 YFSETQ. The CDR3 is made up of 13 amino acids. V dropped 7 bases and J dropped 5; count of bases not matched to a gene: 6. CDR3 amino acids: CASRQTGGETQYF. The CDR3 DNA reads TGCGCCAGCCGTCAGACAGGGGGGGAGACCCAGTACTTC.

The chain combines TRBV29-1 with TRBJ2-3; 16 bases agree with TRBD2. The germline V gene has CDR1 SQVTM and CDR2 ANQGSEA. Trimming took 5 bases from V and 1 from J; bases not matched to a gene: 3. CDR3 size: 16 residues. The CDR3 region has the DNA TGCAGCGTTCCGGGACTAGCGGGAGGGGGCACAGATACGCAGTATTTT. The encoded protein is CSVPGLAGGGTDTQYF.

This chain connects TRBV19 to TRBJ1-4; D is unresolved. Trimming took off 8 bases at V and 0 bases at J, with 10 bases between the two ends. Germline lookup yields CDR1 LNHDA and CDR2 SQIVND (reference sequence). This CDR3 region has 14 residues. CDR3 sequence: CASRMAATNEKLFF. CDR3 in DNA: TGTGCCAGTCGAATGGCCGCAACTAATGAAAAACTGTTTTTT.

This chain links TRBV13 with TRBJ2-5; 7 nucleotides match TRBD2. The J segment lost 1 base and the V segment lost 8 bases, leaving 10 bases of the junction unmatched. Germline CDR1 reads PRHDT; CDR2 reads FYEKMQ (reference sequence). This CDR3 has 15 amino acids. CDR3 DNA sequence: TGTGCCAGCCACTCACGGGGGGACCTCCAAGAGACCCAGTACTTC. Residues: CASHSRGDLQETQYF.

The rearrangement links TRBV2 to TRBJ2-6; perhaps TRBD1 as D (6 bases). The CDR3 length is 17 residues. V was trimmed by 10 bases and J by 4 bases, leaving 23 bases between them. CDR1 is SNHLY, CDR2 FYNNEI, per germline. The CDR3 is CATETGPVSSGANVLTF. In DNA, the CDR3 is TGTGCCACTGAAACAGGGCCCGTATCTTCCGGGGCCAACGTCCTGACTTTC.

V is TRBV27 and J is TRBJ1-1; 8 positions match TRBD1. J was trimmed by 11 bases and V by 3 bases; bases with no gene match: 5. The CDR3 loop spans 12 amino acids. Germline CDR1 reads MNHEY; CDR2 reads SMNVEV (reference sequence). This CDR3 is CASSFQGADAFF. The CDR3 coding sequence is TGTGCCAGCAGTTTCCAGGGGGCAGACGCTTTCTTT.

The CDR3, as DNA: TGTGCCAGCAGTTCTCGTCACAATGAGCAGTTCTTC. It encodes CASSSRHNEQFF. The chain combines TRBV27 with TRBJ2-1; D is uncertain. V lost 4 bases and J 5 bases, leaving 6 bases between the germline ends. Germline-derived CDR1 and CDR2 are MNHEY and SMNVEV (reference sequence). The CDR3 runs 12 residues.

The genes are TRBV2 and TRBJ2-5; possible D gene TRBD2, 7 bases. CDR1 SNHLY and CDR2 FYNNEI come from the germline V gene. Trimming shortened V by 4 bases and J by 5 bases, and 14 bases separated the two germline ends. The CDR3 runs 14 residues. The CDR3 DNA sequence: TGTGCCAGCAGTGGGGGCGGGGGCAGGGAGACCCAGTACTTC. This encodes CASSGGGGRETQYF.